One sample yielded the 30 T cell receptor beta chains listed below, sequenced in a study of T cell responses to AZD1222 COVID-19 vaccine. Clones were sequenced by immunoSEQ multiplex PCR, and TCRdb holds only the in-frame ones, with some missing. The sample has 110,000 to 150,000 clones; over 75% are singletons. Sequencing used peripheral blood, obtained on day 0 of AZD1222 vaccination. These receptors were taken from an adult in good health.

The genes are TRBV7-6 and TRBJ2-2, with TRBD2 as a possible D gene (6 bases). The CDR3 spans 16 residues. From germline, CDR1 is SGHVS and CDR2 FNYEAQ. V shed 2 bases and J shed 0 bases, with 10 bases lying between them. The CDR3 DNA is TGTGCCAGCAGCTTATATGGGACTTCGAACACCGGGGAGCTGTTTTTT. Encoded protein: CASSLYGTSNTGELFF.

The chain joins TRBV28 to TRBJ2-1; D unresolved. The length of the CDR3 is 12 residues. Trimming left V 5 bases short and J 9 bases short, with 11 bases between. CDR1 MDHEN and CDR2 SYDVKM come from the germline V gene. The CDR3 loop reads CASSAGLTEQFF. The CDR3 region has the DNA TGTGCCAGCAGTGCCGGCCTAACTGAGCAGTTCTTC. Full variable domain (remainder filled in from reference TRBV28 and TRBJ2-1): DVKVTQSSRYLVKRTGEKVFLECVQDMDHENMFWYRQDPGLGLRLIYFSYDVKMKEKGDIPEGYSVSREKKERFSLILESASTNQTSMYLCASSAGLTEQFFGPGTRLTVL.

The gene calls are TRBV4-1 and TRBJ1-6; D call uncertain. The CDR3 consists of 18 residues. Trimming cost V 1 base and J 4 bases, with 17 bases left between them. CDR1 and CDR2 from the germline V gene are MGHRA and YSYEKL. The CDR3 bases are TGCGCCAGCAGCCAAGGGCCGCCTGGTACTTTGTATAATTCACCCCTCCACTTT. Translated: CASSQGPPGTLYNSPLHF.

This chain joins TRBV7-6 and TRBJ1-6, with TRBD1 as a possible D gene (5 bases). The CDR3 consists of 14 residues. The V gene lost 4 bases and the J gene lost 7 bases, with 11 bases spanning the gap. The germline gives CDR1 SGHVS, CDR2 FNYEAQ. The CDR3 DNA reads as TGTGCCAGCAGCTCAAGGGGAGGGAATTCACCCCTCCACTTT. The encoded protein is CASSSRGGNSPLHF.

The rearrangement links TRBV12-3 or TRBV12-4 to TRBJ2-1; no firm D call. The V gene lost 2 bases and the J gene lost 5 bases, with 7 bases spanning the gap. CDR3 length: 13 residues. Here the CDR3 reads CASSLRLHNEQFF. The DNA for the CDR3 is TGTGCCAGCAGTTTAAGGCTTCACAATGAGCAGTTCTTC.

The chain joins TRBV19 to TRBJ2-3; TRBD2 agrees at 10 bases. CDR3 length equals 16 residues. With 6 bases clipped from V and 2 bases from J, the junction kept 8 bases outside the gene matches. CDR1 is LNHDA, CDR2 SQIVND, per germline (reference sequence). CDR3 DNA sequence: TGTGCCAGTAGCTCCAGGGGACTAGCGTCCACAGATACGCAGTATTTT. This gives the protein CASSSRGLASTDTQYF.

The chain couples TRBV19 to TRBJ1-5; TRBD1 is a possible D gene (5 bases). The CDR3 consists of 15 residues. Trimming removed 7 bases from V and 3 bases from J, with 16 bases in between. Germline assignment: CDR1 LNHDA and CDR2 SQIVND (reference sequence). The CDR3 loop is CASTLGADFNQPQHF. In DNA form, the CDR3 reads TGTGCCAGTACCCTAGGGGCGGACTTCAATCAGCCCCAGCATTTT.

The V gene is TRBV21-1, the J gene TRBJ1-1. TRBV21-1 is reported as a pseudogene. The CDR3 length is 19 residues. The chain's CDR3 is CARTLGVGPPGVENTEAFF. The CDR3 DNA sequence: TGTGCCAGGACCTTGGGGGTGGGACCCCCGGGGGTGGAGAACACTGAAGCTTTCTTT.

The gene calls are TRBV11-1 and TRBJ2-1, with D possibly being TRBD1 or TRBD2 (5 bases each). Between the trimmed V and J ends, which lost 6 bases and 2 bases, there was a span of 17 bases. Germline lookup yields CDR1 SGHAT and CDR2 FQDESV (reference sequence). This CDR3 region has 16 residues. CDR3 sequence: CASSYKTWGTYNEQFF. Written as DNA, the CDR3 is TGTGCCAGCAGTTACAAAACTTGGGGGACCTACAATGAGCAGTTCTTC.

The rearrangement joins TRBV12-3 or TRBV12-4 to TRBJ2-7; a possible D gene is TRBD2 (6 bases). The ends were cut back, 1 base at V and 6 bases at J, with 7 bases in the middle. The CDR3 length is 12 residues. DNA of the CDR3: TGTGCCAGCAGTTTAGGCGGGGTCGAGCAGTACTTC. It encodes CASSLGGVEQYF.

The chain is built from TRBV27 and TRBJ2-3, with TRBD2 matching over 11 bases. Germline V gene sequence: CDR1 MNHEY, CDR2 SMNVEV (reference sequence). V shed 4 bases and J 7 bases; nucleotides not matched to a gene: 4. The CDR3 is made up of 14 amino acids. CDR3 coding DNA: TGTGCCAGCAGTTCGACTAGCGGGGTAAATACGCAGTATTTT. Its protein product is CASSSTSGVNTQYF.

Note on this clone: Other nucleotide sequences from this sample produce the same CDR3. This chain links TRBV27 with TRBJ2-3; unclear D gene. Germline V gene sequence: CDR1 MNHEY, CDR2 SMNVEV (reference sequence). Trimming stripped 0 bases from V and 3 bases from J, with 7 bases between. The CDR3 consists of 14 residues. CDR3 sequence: CASSLSAGTDTQYF. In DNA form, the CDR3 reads TGTGCCAGCAGTTTATCCGCCGGAACAGATACGCAGTATTTT.

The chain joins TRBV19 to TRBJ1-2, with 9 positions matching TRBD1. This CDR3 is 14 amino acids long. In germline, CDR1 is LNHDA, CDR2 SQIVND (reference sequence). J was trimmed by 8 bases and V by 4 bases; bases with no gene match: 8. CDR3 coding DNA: TGTGCCAGTAGTACTCGGGACAGGGCAGAAGGCTACACCTTC. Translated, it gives CASSTRDRAEGYTF.

In DNA, the CDR3 is TGTGCCATCGAGACAGGGGGCATGAGCACTGAAGCTTTCTTT. It specifies CAIETGGMSTEAFF. This rearrangement joins TRBV2 to TRBJ1-1; 10 nucleotides align to TRBD1. Trimming removed 10 bases from V and 4 bases from J; junction bases left unmatched: 9. The CDR3 loop spans 14 amino acids. The germline CDR1 and CDR2 sequences are SNHLY and FYNNEI.

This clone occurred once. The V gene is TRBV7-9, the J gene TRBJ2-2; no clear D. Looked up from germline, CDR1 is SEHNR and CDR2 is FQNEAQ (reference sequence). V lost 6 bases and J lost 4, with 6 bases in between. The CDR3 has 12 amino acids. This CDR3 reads CASREVTGELFF. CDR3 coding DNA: TGTGCCAGCAGGGAAGTCACCGGGGAGCTGTTTTTT.

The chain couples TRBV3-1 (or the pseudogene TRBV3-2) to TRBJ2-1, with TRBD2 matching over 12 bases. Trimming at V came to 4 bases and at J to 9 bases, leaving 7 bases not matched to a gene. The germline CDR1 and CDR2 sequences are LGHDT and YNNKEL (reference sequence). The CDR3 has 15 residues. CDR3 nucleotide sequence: TGTGCCAGCAGCCGCGCTAGCGGGGGGGTTAGTGAGCAGTTCTTC. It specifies CASSRASGGVSEQFF.

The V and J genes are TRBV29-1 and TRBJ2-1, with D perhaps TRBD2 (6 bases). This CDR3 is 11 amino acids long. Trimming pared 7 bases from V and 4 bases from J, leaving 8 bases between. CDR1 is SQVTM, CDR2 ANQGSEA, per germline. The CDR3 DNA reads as TGCAGCGGGGAGGAGTACAATGAGCAGTTCTTC. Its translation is CSGEEYNEQFF.

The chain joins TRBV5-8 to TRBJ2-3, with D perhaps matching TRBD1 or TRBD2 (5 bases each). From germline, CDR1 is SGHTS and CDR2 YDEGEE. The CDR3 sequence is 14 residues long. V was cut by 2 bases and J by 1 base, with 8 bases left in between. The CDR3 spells CASSFTGRTDTQYF. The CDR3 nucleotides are TGTGCCAGCAGCTTTACGGGACGCACAGATACGCAGTATTTT. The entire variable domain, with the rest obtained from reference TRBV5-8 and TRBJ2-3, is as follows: EAGVTQSPTHLIKTRGQQATLRCSPISGHTSVYWYQQALGLGLQFLLWYDEGEERNRGNFPPRFSGRQFPNYSSELNVNALELEDSALYLCASSFTGRTDTQYFGPGTRLTVL.

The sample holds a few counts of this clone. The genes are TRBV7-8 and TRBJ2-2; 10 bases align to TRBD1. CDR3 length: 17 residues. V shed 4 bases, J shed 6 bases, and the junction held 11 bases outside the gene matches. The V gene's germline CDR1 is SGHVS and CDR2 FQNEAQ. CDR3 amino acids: CASSSPLGTGDPGELFF. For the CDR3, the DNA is TGTGCCAGCAGCTCCCCTTTGGGGACAGGGGATCCCGGGGAGCTGTTTTTT.

CDR3 sequence (DNA): TGTGCCAGCAGGACATCTTTACCGGGGGCAGGAGAGACCCAGTACTTC. It codes for CASRTSLPGAGETQYF. This rearrangement joins TRBV3-1 (or the pseudogene TRBV3-2) to TRBJ2-5, with D possibly called TRBD1 or TRBD2 (6 bases each). This CDR3 has 16 amino acids. Germline V CDR1 and CDR2: LGHDT, YNNKEL (reference sequence). V lost 6 bases to trimming and J lost 4 bases, with 21 bases between them.

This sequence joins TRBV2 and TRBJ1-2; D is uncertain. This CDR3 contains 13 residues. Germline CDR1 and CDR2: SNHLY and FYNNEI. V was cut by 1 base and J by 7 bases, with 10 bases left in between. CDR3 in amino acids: CASSEGPPLGYTF. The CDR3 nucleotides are TGTGCCAGCAGTGAAGGCCCACCCCTTGGCTACACCTTC.

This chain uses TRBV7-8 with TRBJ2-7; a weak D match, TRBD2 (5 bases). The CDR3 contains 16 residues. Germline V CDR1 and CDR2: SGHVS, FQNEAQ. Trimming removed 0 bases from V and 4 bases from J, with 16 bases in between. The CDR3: CASSLARGGRTYEQYF. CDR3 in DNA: TGTGCCAGCAGCTTAGCTCGGGGTGGGCGGACTTACGAGCAGTACTTC.

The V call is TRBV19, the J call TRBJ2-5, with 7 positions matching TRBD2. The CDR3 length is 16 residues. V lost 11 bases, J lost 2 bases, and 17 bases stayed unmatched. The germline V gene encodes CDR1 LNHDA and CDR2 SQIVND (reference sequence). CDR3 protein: CAPPRASGFLQETQYF. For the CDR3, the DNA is TGTGCCCCCCCTCGGGCTAGCGGTTTTCTTCAAGAGACCCAGTACTTC.

The CDR3 DNA reads TGCGCCAGCAGCTCGGGGGGACAGGGCGGCGCAGATACGCAGTATTTT. Protein: CASSSGGQGGADTQYF. The chain combines TRBV5-1 with TRBJ2-3, with 9 bases matching TRBD1. V shed 3 bases, J shed 4 bases, and the junction held 9 bases outside the gene matches. The CDR3 is made up of 16 amino acids. The germline V gene encodes CDR1 SGHRS and CDR2 YFSETQ.

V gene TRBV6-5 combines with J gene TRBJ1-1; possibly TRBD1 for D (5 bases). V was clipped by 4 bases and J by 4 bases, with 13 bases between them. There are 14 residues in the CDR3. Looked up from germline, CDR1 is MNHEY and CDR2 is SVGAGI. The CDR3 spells CASSSPPGFTEAFF. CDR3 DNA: TGTGCCAGCAGTTCCCCTCCAGGGTTCACTGAAGCTTTCTTT.

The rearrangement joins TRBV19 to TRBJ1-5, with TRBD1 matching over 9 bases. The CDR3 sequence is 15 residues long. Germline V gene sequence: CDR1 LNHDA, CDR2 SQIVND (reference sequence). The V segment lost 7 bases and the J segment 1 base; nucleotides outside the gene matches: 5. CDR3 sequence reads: CASTGQGGSNQPQHF. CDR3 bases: TGTGCCAGTACGGGACAGGGAGGGAGCAATCAGCCCCAGCATTTT.

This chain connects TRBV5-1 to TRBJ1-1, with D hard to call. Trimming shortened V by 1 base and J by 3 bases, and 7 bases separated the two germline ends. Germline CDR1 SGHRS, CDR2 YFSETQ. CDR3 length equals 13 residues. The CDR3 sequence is CASSLTTDTEAFF. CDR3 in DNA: TGCGCCAGCAGCTTGACCACAGACACTGAAGCTTTCTTT.

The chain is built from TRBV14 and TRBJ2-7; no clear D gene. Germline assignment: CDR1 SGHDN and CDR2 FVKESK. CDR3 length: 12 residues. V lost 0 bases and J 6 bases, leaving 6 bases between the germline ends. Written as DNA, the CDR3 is TGTGCCAGCAGCCAAGATCGGCTCGAGCAGTACTTC. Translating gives CASSQDRLEQYF. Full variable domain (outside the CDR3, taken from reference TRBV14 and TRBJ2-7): EAGVTQFPSHSVIEKGQTVTLRCDPISGHDNLYWYRRVMGKEIKFLLHFVKESKQDESGMPNNRFLAERTGGTYSTLKVQPAELEDSGVYFCASSQDRLEQYFGPGTRLTVT.

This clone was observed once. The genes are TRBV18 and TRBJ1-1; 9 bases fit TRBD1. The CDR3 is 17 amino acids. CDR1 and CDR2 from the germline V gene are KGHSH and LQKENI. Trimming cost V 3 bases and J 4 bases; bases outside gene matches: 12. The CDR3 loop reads CASSPRRDRVEGTEAFF. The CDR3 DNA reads TGTGCCAGCTCACCCCGCCGGGACAGGGTCGAGGGCACTGAAGCTTTCTTT. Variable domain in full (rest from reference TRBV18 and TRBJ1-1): NAGVMQNPRHLVRRRGQEARLRCSPMKGHSHVYWYRQLPEEGLKFMVYLQKENIIDESGMPKERFSAEFPKEGPSILRIQQVVRGDSAAYFCASSPRRDRVEGTEAFFGQGTRLTVV.

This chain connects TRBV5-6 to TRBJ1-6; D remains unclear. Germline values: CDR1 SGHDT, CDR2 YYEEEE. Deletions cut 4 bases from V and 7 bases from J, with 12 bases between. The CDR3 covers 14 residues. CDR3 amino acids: CASSTSGENSPLHF. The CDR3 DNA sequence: TGTGCCAGCAGCACGTCGGGAGAAAATTCACCCCTCCACTTT.